Shown below are 13 T cell receptor beta chains from a single sample sequenced in a study of blood T cell repertoires in COVID-19. TCRdb keeps only in-frame clones here, not all; method: immunoSEQ multiplex PCR. This table holds about 200,000 clones, less than 95% found once. Sequencing was done on a sample of peripheral blood. These TCRs come from a man under 40 with COVID-19, enrolled during active disease.

This chain joins TRBV10-3 and TRBJ1-6; 8 nucleotides align to TRBD1. V shed 6 bases and J 4 bases; nucleotides not matched to a gene: 5. Looked up from germline, CDR1 is ENHRY and CDR2 is SYGVKD. The CDR3 is 15 residues long. In nucleotides, the CDR3 is TGTGCCATCAGGCCGACAGGGGAATATAATTCACCCCTCCACTTT. Translation: CAIRPTGEYNSPLHF.

Only a few counts were recorded for this clone. V is TRBV19 and J is TRBJ1-5; D not certain. V was trimmed by 3 bases and J by 0 bases, leaving 12 bases between them. This CDR3 has 16 residues. CDR1 is LNHDA, CDR2 SQIVND, per germline (reference sequence). The CDR3: CASSIGGLYSNQPQHF. DNA for the CDR3: TGTGCCAGTAGTATTGGCGGGCTCTATAGCAATCAGCCCCAGCATTTT.

The rearrangement joins TRBV19 to TRBJ1-5, with D possibly being TRBD1 (5 bases). The V end was cut by 9 bases, the J end by 0 bases, with 9 bases between. Germline CDR1 and CDR2: LNHDA and SQIVND (reference sequence). The CDR3 extends over 13 amino acids. DNA of the CDR3: TGTGCCAGCACGGGACTTAGCAATCAGCCCCAGCATTTT. Protein: CASTGLSNQPQHF.

Only one count was recorded for this clone. In the same sample, other DNA sequences code for this CDR3. CDR3 nucleotide sequence: TGTGCCAGCAGTTACGGGAGGGCTCAGCCCCAGCATTTT. It encodes CASSYGRAQPQHF. The chain uses TRBV6-5 and TRBJ1-5; D gene ambiguous. This CDR3 has 13 residues. The germline V gene encodes CDR1 MNHEY and CDR2 SVGAGI. With 2 bases removed from V and 6 bases from J, the gap between germline ends came to 8 bases.

V and J are TRBV11-2 and TRBJ1-6; TRBD1 matches 7 bases. The CDR3 has 15 amino acids. The germline CDR1 and CDR2 sequences are SGHAT and FQNNGV. V was pared by 5 bases and J by 8 bases, with 9 bases of the junction left unmatched. The CDR3 bases are TGTGCCAGCAGCGGAGAGGGGGCTTCGGATTCACCCCTCCACTTT. Translated, it gives CASSGEGASDSPLHF.

This chain uses TRBV7-6 with TRBJ1-6; D not resolved. Germline values: CDR1 SGHVS, CDR2 FNYEAQ. CDR3 length: 16 amino acids. V lost 2 bases and J lost 5, with 13 bases in between. The CDR3 protein is CASSLSRPGNNSPLHF. As DNA, the CDR3 is TGTGCCAGCAGCTTATCGCGCCCAGGCAATAATTCACCCCTCCACTTT.

V is TRBV6-2 or TRBV6-3 and J is TRBJ1-1; 10 positions match TRBD1. The CDR3 has 16 amino acids. Germline loops: CDR1 MNHEY, CDR2 SVGEGT. The V and J ends lost 2 bases and 1 base, in that order; junction bases with no gene match: 4. CDR3: CASSYMTGGRNTEAFF. For the CDR3, the DNA is TGTGCCAGCAGTTACATGACAGGGGGCAGGAACACTGAAGCTTTCTTT.

The rearrangement joins TRBV5-6 to TRBJ2-5, with a possible D match to TRBD2 (6 bases). From germline, CDR1 is SGHDT and CDR2 YYEEEE. The CDR3 length is 15 residues. Trimming took off 0 bases at V and 1 base at J, with 10 bases between the two ends. This CDR3 reads CASSLGGGIQETQYF. In DNA, the CDR3 is TGTGCCAGCAGCTTGGGGGGCGGGATCCAAGAGACCCAGTACTTC. The full variable domain, rest sourced from reference TRBV5-6 and TRBJ2-5, is DAGVTQSPTHLIKTRGQQVTLRCSPKSGHDTVSWYQQALGQGPQFIFQYYEEEERQRGNFPDRFSGHQFPNYSSELNVNALLLGDSALYLCASSLGGGIQETQYFGPGTRLLVL.

The rearrangement links TRBV9 to TRBJ1-2; perhaps TRBD1 as D (6 bases). CDR1 SGDLS and CDR2 YYNGEE come from the germline V gene. With 7 bases removed from V and 5 bases from J, the gap between germline ends came to 12 bases. The CDR3 length is 12 residues. CDR3 nucleotides: TGTGCCAGCCACCACAGGGTTTATGGCTACACCTTC. As protein: CASHHRVYGYTF.

The genes are TRBV2 and TRBJ2-5, with 7 bases that match TRBD2. The germline CDR1 and CDR2 sequences are SNHLY and FYNNEI. The CDR3 is 15 residues long. Losses at the gene ends were 4 bases for V and 3 bases for J; bases not matched to a gene: 8. The chain's CDR3 is CASSARTRHEETQYF. The CDR3 DNA follows: TGTGCCAGCAGTGCCAGGACTAGACATGAAGAGACCCAGTACTTC.

The chain combines TRBV5-6 with TRBJ1-2, with D unclear. CDR3 length: 15 amino acids. Looked up from germline, CDR1 is SGHDT and CDR2 is YYEEEE. The germline V and J ends were trimmed by 0 bases and 4 bases, with 13 bases remaining between them. CDR3 DNA sequence: TGTGCCAGCAGCTTGGGGACTCTAGGCGTCTATGGCTACACCTTC. This codes for CASSLGTLGVYGYTF.

The chain has TRBV27 and TRBJ1-5; D remains unclear. The CDR3 extends over 14 amino acids. Deletions cut 3 bases from V and 0 bases from J, with 6 bases between. CDR1 and CDR2 from the germline V gene are MNHEY and SMNVEV (reference sequence). CDR3 region: CASSFQASNQPQHF. CDR3 bases: TGTGCCAGCAGTTTTCAGGCTAGCAATCAGCCCCAGCATTTT.

The V and J genes are TRBV30 and TRBJ2-6; no clear D gene. CDR3 size: 14 residues. V lost 7 bases and J lost 0, with 10 bases in between. Germline V lookup: CDR1 GTSNPN, CDR2 SVGIG (reference sequence). CDR3 in amino acids: CASRLSSGANVLTF. The CDR3 region has the DNA TGTGCCTCGCGTTTAAGCTCTGGGGCCAACGTCCTGACTTTC.